This T cell receptor beta chain was retrieved from a study of blood T cell repertoires in COVID-19. The data were produced by immunoSEQ multiplex PCR, yet TCRdb's version contains in-frame clones alone and is incomplete. The sample comprises 400,000 or so clones, about 88% of which are singletons, and around 1.5% rests with the top ten. This CDR3 region has 16 residues. The germline V gene has CDR1 MDHEN and CDR2 SYDVKM. The V gene end was trimmed by 5 bases and the J gene end by 5 bases; junction bases not matched to a gene: 8. This clone has more than one count but fewer than ten. Sequencing input: peripheral blood. The chain links TRBV28 to TRBJ2-2, with 10 nucleotides matching TRBD1. This TCR came from a woman aged 40 to 49 with COVID-19, enrolled during active disease. The CDR3 nucleotides read TGTGCCAGCAGTCGCTACGGGACAGGGGTTACCGGGGAGCTGTTTTTT. Its translation is CASSRYGTGVTGELFF.